This T cell receptor beta chain was captured in a study of T cell responses to AZD1222 COVID-19 vaccine. Whole-study context: The study pooled second doses at about 4 or about 12 weeks.

With V trimmed by 3 bases and J by 5 bases, 8 bases remained unmatched. The germline CDR1 and CDR2 sequences are MNHEY and SVGEGT. CDR3 length: 15 residues. Broader study findings: Donors were chiefly white British, with a greater number of females, and clonal diversity was perhaps underestimated.

Comments on this clone: Antigen unknown.

Clones were sequenced by immunoSEQ multiplex PCR, and TCRdb holds only the in-frame ones, with some missing. Altogether about 73,000 clones are present, about 91% being singletons, with the ten largest covering 20%. The material was peripheral blood, obtained on day 0 of AZD1222 vaccination. This clonotype was sampled from an adult in good health. V usage is TRBV6-2 or TRBV6-3 and J usage is TRBJ2-5; 8 bases align to TRBD2. The CDR3 spells CASSYPRGGLETQYF. CDR3 bases: TGTGCCAGCAGTTATCCCCGGGGGGGCTTGGAGACCCAGTACTTC.